The clone carrying this TCR beta chain was found a few times. Its specificity is unknown. The data are from a study of cytomegalovirus exposure and HLA in healthy donors. Study observations and caveats: In an earlier analysis, in some 540 donors, most V segments appeared productive either ~87% or ~30% of the time. Reports indicated that the classifier achieved high specificity and sensitivity in diagnosing cytomegalovirus status. A later analysis, which compared TCR beta chains of equal frequency, found the HLA-associated ones more clonally expanded.

With 0 bases removed from V and 7 bases from J, the gap between germline ends came to 13 bases. The CDR3 spans 15 residues. In germline, CDR1 is MNHNY, CDR2 SVGAGI (reference sequence). This PCR relied on a set of 60 Vbeta primers and 13 Jbeta primers. Data came from immunoSEQ multiplex PCR; TCRdb stores just in-frame clones and leaves some out. The table includes about 42,000 clones, approximately 52% detected once. The study sampled nominally healthy donors, though unrecorded immune exposures were likely. The chain carries TRBV6-6 and TRBJ1-5, with a weak D call TRBD1 (5 bases). The sequence was collected from a human donor in good health. Specimen: PBMCs. CDR3 amino acids: CASSYSSQVNQPQHF. Here the CDR3 DNA reads TGTGCCAGCAGTTACTCGTCACAGGTGAACCAGCCCCAGCATTTT.